The present TCR beta chain was sequenced within a study of shared T cell receptors in the human thymus. Method: immunoSEQ multiplex PCR; TCRdb's copy keeps in-frame clones and lacks some. The table shows 700,000 to 750,000 clones, with over 75% occurring only once. Germline V gene lookup returns CDR1 SGHTA and CDR2 FQGNSA. Trimming at V came to 5 bases and at J to 7 bases, leaving 6 bases not matched to a gene. The CDR3 runs 15 residues. The same data also contributed to another study, on human thymus T cells. In that study: Samples came from healthy Finnish infants during open corrective cardiac surgery. From resections taken during corrective heart surgery, the thymus tissue was obtained. Repertoires from thymus and blood appeared to show biased V and J gene usage. Thymic repertoires from unrelated individuals overlapped highly, related research reported.

The sequence derives from a girl under three years old with a congenital heart defect. V and J are TRBV7-2 and TRBJ1-6; 9 nucleotides line up with TRBD1. Sequenced: thymocytes. The CDR3 sequence is CASSPGTGRNSPLHF. As DNA, the CDR3 is TGTGCCAGCAGCCCAGGGACAGGGCGGAATTCACCCCTCCACTTT. Using reference TRBV7-2 and TRBJ1-6 for the parts outside the CDR3, the full variable domain is GAGVSQSPSNKVTEKGKDVELRCDPISGHTALYWYRQSLGQGLEFLIYFQGNSAPDKSGLPSDRFSAERTGGSVSTLTIQRTQQEDSAVYLCASSPGTGRNSPLHFGNGTRLTVT.